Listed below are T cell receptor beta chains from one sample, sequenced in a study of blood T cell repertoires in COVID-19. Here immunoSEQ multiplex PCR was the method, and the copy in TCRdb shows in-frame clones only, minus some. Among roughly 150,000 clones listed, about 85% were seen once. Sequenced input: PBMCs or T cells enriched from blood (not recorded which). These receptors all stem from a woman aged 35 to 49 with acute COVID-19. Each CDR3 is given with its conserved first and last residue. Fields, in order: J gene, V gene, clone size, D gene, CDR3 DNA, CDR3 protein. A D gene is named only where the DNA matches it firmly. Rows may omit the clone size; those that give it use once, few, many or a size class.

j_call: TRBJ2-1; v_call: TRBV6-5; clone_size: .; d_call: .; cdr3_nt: TGTGCCAGCAGTTACTCCCCCCCTTACAATGAGCAGTTCTTC; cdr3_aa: CASSYSPPYNEQFF
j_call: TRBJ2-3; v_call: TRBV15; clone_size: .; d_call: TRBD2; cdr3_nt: TGTGCCTTCGCAGCAGGGACTAGTCGCACAGATACGCAGTATTTT; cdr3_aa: CAFAAGTSRTDTQYF
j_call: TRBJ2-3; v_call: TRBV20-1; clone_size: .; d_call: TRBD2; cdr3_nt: TGCAGTGCTAGTGGTAGGTTAGCGGGAGTCGGTACAGATACGCAGTATTTT; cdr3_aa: CSASGRLAGVGTDTQYF
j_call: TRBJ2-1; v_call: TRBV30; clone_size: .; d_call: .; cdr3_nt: TGTGCCTGGACCCTAAGCTACAATGAGCAGTTCTTC; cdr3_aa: CAWTLSYNEQFF
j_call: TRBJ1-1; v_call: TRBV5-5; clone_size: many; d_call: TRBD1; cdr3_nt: TGTGCCAGCAGCTTGATCCCTGGACAGGGGAGCACTGAAGCTTTCTTT; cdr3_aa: CASSLIPGQGSTEAFF
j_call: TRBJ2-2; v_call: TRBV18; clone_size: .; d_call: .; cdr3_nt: TGTGCCAGCTCATCCTACGGGAGAGGATCCTCCACCGGGGAGCTGTTTTTT; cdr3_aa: CASSSYGRGSSTGELFF
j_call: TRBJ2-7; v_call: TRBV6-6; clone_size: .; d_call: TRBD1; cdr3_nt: TGTGCCAGCAGTTTGACAGGGGACGAGCAGTACTTC; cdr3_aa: CASSLTGDEQYF
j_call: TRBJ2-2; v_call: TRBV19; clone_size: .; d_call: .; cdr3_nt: TGTGCCAGTAGTGGAGCCGCGGGTGGGGAGCTGTTTTTT; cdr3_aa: CASSGAAGGELFF
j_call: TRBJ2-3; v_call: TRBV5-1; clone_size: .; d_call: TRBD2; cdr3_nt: TGCGCCAGCAGCTTGGCCGGGAGGGAGGGAGATACGCAGTATTTT; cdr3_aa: CASSLAGREGDTQYF
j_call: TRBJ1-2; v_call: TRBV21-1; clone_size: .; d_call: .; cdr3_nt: TGTGCCAGCAGCAAAGGAACATGGACAGGGGGGAAATATGGCTACACCTTC; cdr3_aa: CASSKGTWTGGKYGYTF
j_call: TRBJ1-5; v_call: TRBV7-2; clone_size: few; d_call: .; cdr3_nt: TGTGCCAGCAGCTTTATTAATAGCAATCAGCCCCAGCATTTT; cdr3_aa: CASSFINSNQPQHF
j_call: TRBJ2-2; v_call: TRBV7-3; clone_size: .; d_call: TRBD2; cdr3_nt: TGTGCCAGCAGCTTAGCGGGAGGGAACACCGGGGAGCTGTTTTTT; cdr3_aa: CASSLAGGNTGELFF
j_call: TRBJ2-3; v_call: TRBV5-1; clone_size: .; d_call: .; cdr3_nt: TGCGCCAGCAGCTTGCAGGGCACAGATACGCAGTATTTT; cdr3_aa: CASSLQGTDTQYF
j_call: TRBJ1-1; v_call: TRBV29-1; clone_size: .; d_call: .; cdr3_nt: TGCAGCGTTGCGAGAATGAACACTGAAGCTTTCTTT; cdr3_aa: CSVARMNTEAFF
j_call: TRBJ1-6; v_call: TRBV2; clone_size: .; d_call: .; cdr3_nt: TGTGCCAGCAGTGACCGGCCGGGGGATTCACCCCTCCACTTT; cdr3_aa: CASSDRPGDSPLHF
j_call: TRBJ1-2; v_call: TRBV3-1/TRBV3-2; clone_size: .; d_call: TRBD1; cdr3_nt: TGTGCCAGCAGCCAAGGAACCGGGACAGCTTTTAACTATGGCTACACCTTC; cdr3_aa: CASSQGTGTAFNYGYTF
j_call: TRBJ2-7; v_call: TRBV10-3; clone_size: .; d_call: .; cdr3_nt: TGTGCCATCAGTGAGGCCTTAACCGGGGCAGGGGTCCTCTTC; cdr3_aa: CAISEALTGAGVLF
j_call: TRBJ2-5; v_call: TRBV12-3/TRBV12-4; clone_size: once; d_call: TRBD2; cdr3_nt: TGTGCCAGCAGTTTACGGGGAGGGGAGACCCAGTACTTC; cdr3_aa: CASSLRGGETQYF
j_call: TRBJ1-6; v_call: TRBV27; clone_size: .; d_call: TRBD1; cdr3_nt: TGTGCCAGCAGGGACAGGGGGAGTTCACCCCTCCACTTT; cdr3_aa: CASRDRGSSPLHF
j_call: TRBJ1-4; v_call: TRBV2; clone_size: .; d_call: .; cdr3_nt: TGTGCCAGCAGTGAACAGGGCTTTAATGAAAAACTGTTTTTT; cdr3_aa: CASSEQGFNEKLFF
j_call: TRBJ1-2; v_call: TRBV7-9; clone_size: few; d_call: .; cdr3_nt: TGTGCCAGCAGCTTAGCCGTTCAGGGGAGTCTGAATGGCTACACCTTC; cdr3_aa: CASSLAVQGSLNGYTF
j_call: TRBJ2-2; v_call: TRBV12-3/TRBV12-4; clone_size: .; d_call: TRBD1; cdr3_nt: TGTGCCAGCAATAAACAGGGGCCCGGGGAGCTGTTTTTT; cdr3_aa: CASNKQGPGELFF
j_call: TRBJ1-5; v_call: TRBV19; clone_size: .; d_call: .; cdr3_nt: TGTGCCAGCCGCCAGCTCCTAGGGAGCAATCGGCCCCAGCATTTT; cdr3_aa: CASRQLLGSNRPQHF
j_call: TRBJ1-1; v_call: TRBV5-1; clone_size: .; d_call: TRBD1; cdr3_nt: TGCGCCAGCAGCCCAGAGGGGACAGGGAGGAACACTGAAGCTTTCTTT; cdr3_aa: CASSPEGTGRNTEAFF
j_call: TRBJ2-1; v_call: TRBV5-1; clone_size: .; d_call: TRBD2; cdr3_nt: TGCGCCAGCAGCCCGGGACTAGCGGGAGTGGGAGAGCAGTTCTTC; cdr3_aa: CASSPGLAGVGEQFF
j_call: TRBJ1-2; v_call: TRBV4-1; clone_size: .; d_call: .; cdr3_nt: TGCGCCAGCAGCCAAGTTCTCGGGAGCTATGGCTACACCTTC; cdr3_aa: CASSQVLGSYGYTF
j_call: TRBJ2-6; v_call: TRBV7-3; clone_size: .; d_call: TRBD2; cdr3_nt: TGTGCCAGCAGCTCGGAGGGACTAGGAGTCTCTGGGGCCAACGTCCTGACTTTC; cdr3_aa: CASSSEGLGVSGANVLTF
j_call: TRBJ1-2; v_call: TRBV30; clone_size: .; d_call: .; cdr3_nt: TGTGCCTGGAGTTCCCCCCGGGGAACCGATGGCTACACCTTC; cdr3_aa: CAWSSPRGTDGYTF
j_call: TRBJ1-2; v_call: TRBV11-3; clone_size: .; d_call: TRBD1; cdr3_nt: TGTGCCAGCAGCCACCTGGACAGGTTTATCGCCTTC; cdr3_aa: CASSHLDRFIAF
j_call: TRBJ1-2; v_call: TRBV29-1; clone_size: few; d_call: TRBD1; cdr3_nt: TGCAGCGTTGAGAGACCGGGACAGAATTTCCATGGCTACACCTTC; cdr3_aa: CSVERPGQNFHGYTF
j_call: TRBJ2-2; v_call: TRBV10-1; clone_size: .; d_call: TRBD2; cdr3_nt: TGCGCCAGCAACGACGGGAGGGTTACCGGGGAGCTGTTTTTT; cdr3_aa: CASNDGRVTGELFF
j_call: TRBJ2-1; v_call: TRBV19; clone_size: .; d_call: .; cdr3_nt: TGTGCCAGTAGTAGCGGGACCACCTCCTACAATGAGCAGTTCTTC; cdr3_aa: CASSSGTTSYNEQFF
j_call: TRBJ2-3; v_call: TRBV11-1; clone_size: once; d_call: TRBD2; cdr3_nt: TGTGCCAGCAGCTTAGCACCTGGACTAGCGGGAGGCCAAGATACGCAGTATTTT; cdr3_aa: CASSLAPGLAGGQDTQYF
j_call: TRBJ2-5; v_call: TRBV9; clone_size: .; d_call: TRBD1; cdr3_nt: TGTGCCAGCAGCGGGGGACAGGGTGTAGAGACCCAGTACTTC; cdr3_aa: CASSGGQGVETQYF
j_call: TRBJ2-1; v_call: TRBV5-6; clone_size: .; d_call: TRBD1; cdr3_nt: TGTGCCAGCAGCTCCATTAGCCTGACAGGGCCGACCTACAATGAGCAGTTCTTC; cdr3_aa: CASSSISLTGPTYNEQFF
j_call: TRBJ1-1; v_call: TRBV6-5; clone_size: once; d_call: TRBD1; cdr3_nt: TGTGCCAGCAGTTTTACAGGGGACACTGAAGCTTTCTTT; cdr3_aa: CASSFTGDTEAFF
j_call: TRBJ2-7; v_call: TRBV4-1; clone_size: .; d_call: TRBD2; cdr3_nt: TGCGCCAGCAGCCAAGCGGAGATCACTAGCGGGAGCTACGAGCAGTACTTC; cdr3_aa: CASSQAEITSGSYEQYF
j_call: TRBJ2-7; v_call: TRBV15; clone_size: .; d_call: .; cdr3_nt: TGTGCCACCAGCAGAGATCTCGACCGTGCTCGCGGGCAGTACTTC; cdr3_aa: CATSRDLDRARGQYF
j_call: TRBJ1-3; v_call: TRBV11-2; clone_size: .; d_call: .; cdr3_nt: TGTGCCAGCCGACCAGGGGAGGGCAACACCATATATTTT; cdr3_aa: CASRPGEGNTIYF
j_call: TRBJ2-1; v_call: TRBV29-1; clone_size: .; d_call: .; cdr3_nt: TGCAGCGTTGTTCGGGTCGGAACCACTGTCTCCTACAATGAGCAGTTCTTC; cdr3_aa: CSVVRVGTTVSYNEQFF
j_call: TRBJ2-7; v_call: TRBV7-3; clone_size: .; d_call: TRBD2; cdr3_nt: TGTGCCAGCAGCTTATATCCCCGCGGGACTAGCGGGATTCCGTCCCTAGGTTACGAGCAGTACTTC; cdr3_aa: CASSLYPRGTSGIPSLGYEQYF